The text below deals with one T cell receptor (beta chain). What it recognizes is unknown. Germline CDR1 and CDR2: LNHDA and SQIVND (reference sequence). The CDR3 has 19 residues. Trimming pared 4 bases from V and 1 base from J, leaving 24 bases between. It was with 60 Vbeta and 13 Jbeta primers that the PCR ran. The method was immunoSEQ multiplex PCR; TCRdb's version includes in-frame clones alone and lacks a portion of them. The sample records 250,000 or so clones, about 83% being singletons. These data originate in a study of cytomegalovirus exposure and HLA in healthy donors. Study-wide findings and caveats: Accounts indicate the classifier identified cytomegalovirus status with strong specificity and sensitivity. What a later analysis showed was that several of the most significant clusters appeared linked to common viral pathogens. The authors assumed roughly uniform sequencing depth across donors for presence/absence analyses.

The sequencing sample was made of PBMCs. The chain links TRBV19 to TRBJ2-3; a weak D match, TRBD2 (6 bases). The source is a human donor in good health. CDR3 sequence: CASSTGREKLVWGTDTQYF. The CDR3, as DNA: TGTGCCAGTAGTACGGGACGGGAGAAACTAGTGTGGGGCACAGATACGCAGTATTTT.